The clone carrying this T cell receptor beta chain appeared a few times. Other DNA sequences in this sample translate to the same CDR3. The data were taken from a study of blood T cell repertoires in COVID-19. About the research overall: The origin of the acute and convalescent COVID-19 samples was the United States, Italy and Spain. PBMCs, B-cell-depleted T cells, or T cells were the source of the cDNA or gDNA that made up the material.

The CDR3 extends over 13 amino acids. Germline CDR1 GTSNPN, CDR2 SVGIG (reference sequence). V lost 5 bases and J lost 4; bases outside the gene matches: 1. Original processing notes: Amplification from reference gene primers served as the basis for estimated nucleated cell counts. The method was immunoSEQ multiplex PCR; TCRdb's version includes in-frame clones alone and lacks a portion of them. V and J calls and clone size are copied from that table; D and trimming were computed from the DNA. This table holds tens of thousands of clones, around 88% found once. The receptor was isolated from a woman aged 55-70 years with acute or convalescent COVID-19. The V and J genes are TRBV30 and TRBJ1-4; the match to TRBD1 covers 10 bases. The sample taken for sequencing was peripheral blood. The CDR3 sequence: CAWDRGLNEKLFF. CDR3 DNA: TGTGCCTGGGACAGGGGGCTTAATGAAAAACTGTTTTTT. Full variable domain (remainder filled in from reference TRBV30 and TRBJ1-4): SQTIHQWPATLVQPVGSPLSLECTVEGTSNPNLYWYRQAAGRGLQLLFYSVGIGQISSEVPQNLSASRPQDRQFILSSKKLLLSDSGFYLCAWDRGLNEKLFFGSGTQLSVL.